The 30 T cell receptor beta chains presented below share a single source sample, sequenced in a study of spatial heterogeneity in lung cancer. Documented time point: sample taken at primary tumor resection. Sequencing covered unsorted whole RNA taken from tumor, nontumor lung or frozen PBMC. Via MiXCR, TCRdb re-called the 5' RACE reads, giving one row per CDR3 protein. The sample contains around 45,000 distinct CDR3 sequences, roughly an eighth of which appear only once. The sequenced sample was PBMCs, obtained at surgery. The receptors were gathered from a male donor with early-stage non-small cell lung cancer.

This clonotype was counted a few times. The chain employs TRBV12-3 or TRBV12-4 and TRBJ1-1; D gene uncertain. This CDR3 spans 15 amino acids. Trimming removed 2 bases at V and 4 bases at J, with 14 bases between. The CDR3 nucleotides read TGTGCCAGCAGTTTACGAACAAGGGAGTTCACTGAAGCTTTCTTT. Translation gives CASSLRTREFTEAFF.

In this sample, this clonotype turned up many times. The rearrangement joins TRBV7-9 to TRBJ2-7, with D uncertain. Germline V gene data show CDR1 as SEHNR and CDR2 as FQNEAQ (reference sequence). This CDR3 has 12 residues. V lost 5 bases, J lost 2 bases, and 7 bases lay in between. CDR3 amino acids: CASSPTPYEQYF. The CDR3 DNA follows: TGTGCCAGCAGCCCCACTCCCTACGAGCAGTACTTC.

This clonotype was picked up many times. This chain uses TRBV29-1 with TRBJ2-1, with 12 positions matching TRBD2. V trimming: 4 bases; J trimming: 5 bases; junction bases outside the gene matches: 3. Germline loops: CDR1 SQVTM, CDR2 ANQGSEA. This CDR3 has 14 amino acids. The CDR3 sequence is CSVGGTSGHNEQFF. CDR3 DNA sequence: TGCAGCGTTGGCGGGACTAGCGGGCACAATGAGCAGTTCTTC.

This clonotype has only a few counts. The chain joins TRBV20-1 to TRBJ2-1, with D uncertain. This CDR3 has 12 amino acids. The germline gives CDR1 DFQATT, CDR2 SNEGSKA (reference sequence). V lost 4 bases and J 7 bases, leaving 11 bases between the germline ends. CDR3 protein: CSAMVTQNEQFF. Here the CDR3 DNA reads TGCAGTGCTATGGTGACGCAGAATGAGCAGTTCTTC.

With respect to this clonotype: A much larger clonotype is one base distant, so this may be a read error. This chain uses TRBV7-3 with TRBJ2-1, with a tentative D call TRBD2 (6 bases). The CDR3 is made up of 15 amino acids. Deletions cut 5 bases from V and 3 bases from J, with 14 bases between. Germline CDR1 reads SGHTA; CDR2 reads FQGTGA. CDR3 residues: CASSAGPADYNEQFF. The CDR3 DNA follows: TGTGCCAGCAGCGCGGGACCAGCGGACTACAATGAGCAGTTCTTC. Filled out from reference TRBV7-3 and TRBJ2-1, the complete variable domain reads GAGVSQTPSNKVTEKGKYVELRCDPISGHTALYWYRQSLGQGPEFLIYFQGTGAADDSGLPNDRFFAVRPEGSVSTLKIQRTERGDSAVYLCASSAGPADYNEQFFGPGTRLTVL.

This clonotype was seen repeatedly, ten times or more. V gene TRBV13 combines with J gene TRBJ1-2, with D tentatively TRBD1 (5 bases). With 8 bases removed from V and 0 bases from J, the gap between germline ends came to 13 bases. The CDR3 consists of 14 residues. Germline lookup yields CDR1 PRHDT and CDR2 FYEKMQ (reference sequence). The CDR3 loop reads CASCRGLANYGYTF. In nucleotides, the CDR3 is TGTGCCAGCTGTCGGGGACTAGCTAACTATGGCTACACCTTC.

This sequence joins TRBV6-1 and TRBJ2-4; 8 nucleotides agree with TRBD1. The V gene's germline CDR1 is MNHNS and CDR2 SASEGT. The CDR3 consists of 20 residues. With 9 bases clipped from V and 1 base from J, the junction kept 23 bases outside the gene matches. The CDR3 loop is CARETGAGLSTPMAKNIQYF. In DNA, the CDR3 is TGTGCCAGGGAGACAGGGGCCGGCCTCTCTACTCCTATGGCCAAAAACATTCAGTACTTC.

This chain uses TRBV18 with TRBJ1-1, with 7 bases identical to TRBD1. CDR1 and CDR2 (germline): KGHSH, LQKENI. The J segment lost 6 bases and the V segment lost 2 bases, leaving 12 bases of the junction unmatched. The CDR3 is made up of 16 amino acids. For the CDR3, the DNA is TGTGCCAGCTCACCAGGAACCCGACAGGGTAGGTCTGAAGCTTTCTTT. Translating gives CASSPGTRQGRSEAFF.

This clonotype came up a few times. The rearrangement joins TRBV7-2 to TRBJ1-6, with a tentative D call TRBD1 (5 bases). The germline V gene encodes CDR1 SGHTA and CDR2 FQGNSA. This CDR3 has 13 amino acids. Trimming removed 4 bases from V and 11 bases from J, with 12 bases in between. CDR3 residues: CASSSDTGAPLHF. The CDR3 DNA reads TGTGCCAGCAGCTCGGACACTGGGGCACCCCTCCACTTT. The variable domain in full, with the rest retrieved from reference TRBV7-2 and TRBJ1-6, is GAGVSQSPSNKVTEKGKDVELRCDPISGHTALYWYRQSLGQGLEFLIYFQGNSAPDKSGLPSDRFSAERTGGSVSTLTIQRTQQEDSAVYLCASSSDTGAPLHFGNGTRLTVT.

This clonotype was counted only a few times. The chain is built from TRBV5-1 and TRBJ1-2; D possibly corresponds to TRBD1 (6 bases). The length of the CDR3 is 15 residues. V was pared by 5 bases and J by 3 bases, with 17 bases between. Looked up from germline, CDR1 is SGHRS and CDR2 is YFSETQ. CDR3 DNA sequence: TGCGCCAGCAGACAGGAGACAGGCGCGGACTATGGCTACACCTTC. This encodes CASRQETGADYGYTF.

This clonotype was counted only a few times. The chain carries TRBV2 and TRBJ1-1, with D unclear. CDR1 and CDR2 from the germline V gene are SNHLY and FYNNEI. Trimming took off 3 bases at V and 3 bases at J, with 2 bases between the two ends. The CDR3 has 11 amino acids. The CDR3 spells CASSEDTEAFF. The CDR3 DNA follows: TGTGCCAGCAGTGAGGACACTGAAGCTTTCTTT. Supplemented by reference TRBV2 and TRBJ1-1, the full variable domain reads EPEVTQTPSHQVTQMGQEVILRCVPISNHLYFYWYRQILGQKVEFLVSFYNNEISEKSEIFDDQFSVERPDGSNFTLKIRSTKLEDSAMYFCASSEDTEAFFGQGTRLTVV.

The chain uses TRBV14 and TRBJ2-5; the D gene is possibly TRBD2 (5 bases). Between the trimmed V and J ends, which lost 6 bases and 5 bases, there was a span of 10 bases. This CDR3 region has 12 residues. CDR1 is SGHDN, CDR2 FVKESK, per germline. The CDR3, as DNA: TGTGCCAGCAGACACGGCGGGGAGACCCAGTACTTC. This translates into CASRHGGETQYF.

This clonotype was seen ten or more times. This sequence joins TRBV5-1 and TRBJ1-2, with 8 bases aligning to TRBD1. Germline V gene data show CDR1 as SGHRS and CDR2 as YFSETQ. V lost 4 bases, J lost 8 bases, and 19 bases stayed unmatched. This CDR3 has 17 amino acids. DNA of the CDR3: TGCGCCAGCAGCCTACTCCCCCAGACAGGGGAGTACGAAGGCTACACCTTC. Protein product: CASSLLPQTGEYEGYTF.

The table lists this clonotype with a few counts. This chain connects TRBV20-1 to TRBJ1-2; tentative D call: TRBD1 (5 bases). Trimming shortened V by 5 bases and J by 8 bases, and 6 bases separated the two germline ends. The CDR3 loop spans 9 amino acids. Germline V gene data show CDR1 as DFQATT and CDR2 as SNEGSKA (reference sequence). This CDR3 is CSAPGGYTF. CDR3 DNA sequence: TGCAGTGCTCCAGGGGGCTACACCTTC.

The chain carries TRBV9 and TRBJ2-7, with D uncertain. V gave up 0 bases and J gave up 6 bases, with 10 bases separating them. CDR1 is SGDLS and CDR2 is YYNGEE in the germline V gene. This CDR3 is built from 13 residues. CDR3 sequence: CASSVVPGGEQYF. For the CDR3, the DNA is TGTGCCAGCAGCGTAGTACCGGGCGGCGAGCAGTACTTC.

The sample holds a few counts of this clonotype. V is TRBV10-3 and J is TRBJ1-2, with 11 bases lining up with TRBD1. Germline CDR1 and CDR2: ENHRY and SYGVKD. The CDR3 contains 16 residues. The V segment lost 6 bases and the J segment 0 bases; nucleotides outside the gene matches: 6. CDR3 nucleotides: TGTGCCATCAGACGGGACAGGGGGATTTCTAACTATGGCTACACCTTC. Translating it yields CAIRRDRGISNYGYTF.

This clonotype has a count of ten or more. The DNA of the CDR3 is TGCGCCAGCAGCCGGGAGGTATCGGGTGAGCAGTTCTTC. Its translation is CASSREVSGEQFF. The chain employs TRBV5-1 and TRBJ2-1; 7 bases align to TRBD2. The V gene end was trimmed by 4 bases and the J gene end by 9 bases; junction bases not matched to a gene: 7. In germline, CDR1 is SGHRS, CDR2 YFSETQ. The CDR3 is made up of 13 amino acids.

In this sample, this clonotype turned up a few times. The chain combines TRBV2 with TRBJ2-7; D is perhaps TRBD1 (7 bases). Germline values: CDR1 SNHLY, CDR2 FYNNEI. The CDR3 length is 13 residues. Trimming removed 6 bases at V and 5 bases at J, with 14 bases between. The CDR3 DNA reads as TGTGCCAGCAGCCGACAGGGCGGGGACGAGCAGTACTTC. Translating gives CASSRQGGDEQYF.

There are many counts of this clonotype. The chain is built from TRBV20-1 and TRBJ1-1, with TRBD1 as a possible D gene (5 bases). Trimming left V 5 bases short and J 2 bases short, with 15 bases between. The CDR3 runs to 14 residues. The germline CDR1 and CDR2 sequences are DFQATT and SNEGSKA (reference sequence). The CDR3 bases are TGCAGTGCTTTAACATCGAGGGGTAACACTGAAGCTTTCTTT. It specifies CSALTSRGNTEAFF.

A few counts support this clonotype. The J gene is TRBJ2-7, the V gene TRBV20-1; 12 bases match TRBD2. J was trimmed by 2 bases and V by 5 bases; bases with no gene match: 7. Germline-derived CDR1 and CDR2 are DFQATT and SNEGSKA (reference sequence). CDR3 length equals 15 residues. CDR3 protein: CSALGLAGPAYEQYF. CDR3 in DNA: TGCAGTGCTCTAGGACTAGCGGGGCCAGCCTACGAGCAGTACTTC.

The V gene is TRBV7-2, the J gene TRBJ2-3; 9 bases align to TRBD1. The junction had 5 bases not matched to a gene; V was cut back by 1 base and J by 3 bases. The germline V gene encodes CDR1 SGHTA and CDR2 FQGNSA. This CDR3 comprises 16 residues. For the CDR3, the DNA is TGTGCCAGCAGCTTAGGACCGGGGACAGGGACAGATACGCAGTATTTT. Translating gives CASSLGPGTGTDTQYF.

In this sample, this clonotype turned up a few times. The chain couples TRBV4-1 to TRBJ2-3; 7 bases align to TRBD1. Unmatched junction bases numbered 4, after V lost 0 bases and J lost 4 bases. The V gene's germline CDR1 is MGHRA and CDR2 YSYEKL. The CDR3 has 15 residues. This CDR3 reads CASSQDEQGADTQYF. CDR3 nucleotides: TGCGCCAGCAGCCAAGATGAGCAGGGGGCAGATACGCAGTATTTT.

This clonotype was recorded a few times. The genes are TRBV18 and TRBJ1-2; 7 bases are a match to TRBD1. Trimming cost V 5 bases and J 6 bases; bases outside gene matches: 12. In germline, CDR1 is KGHSH, CDR2 LQKENI. This CDR3 region has 15 residues. DNA of the CDR3: TGTGCCAGCTCATTAACAGGGGTGCAGGTGGATGGCTACACCTTC. It specifies CASSLTGVQVDGYTF.

This clonotype came up a few times. This chain connects TRBV6-5 to TRBJ2-4, with D maybe TRBD1 (6 bases). CDR3 length: 14 residues. V was trimmed by 2 bases and J by 6 bases, leaving 11 bases between them. Germline values: CDR1 MNHEY, CDR2 SVGAGI. The CDR3 DNA reads TGTGCCAGCAGTTACGGGCAGGGGCTAAACATTCAGTACTTC. Amino acids: CASSYGQGLNIQYF.

As regards this clonotype: A read error is possible here, since a much larger clone lies one base away. Because the CDR3 is missing its conserved closing phenylalanine or tryptophan, this is likely a read error. V usage is TRBV28 and J usage is TRBJ2-7; no clear D gene. Germline V gene lookup returns CDR1 MDHEN and CDR2 SYDVKM. The length of the CDR3 is 10 residues. With 3 bases removed from V and 4 bases from J, the gap between germline ends came to 1 base. Here the CDR3 reads CASSLYEQYI. The CDR3 nucleotides read TGTGCCAGCAGTTTGTACGAGCAGTACATC.

This clonotype was seen more than once but under ten times. Here the CDR3 reads CASSADTQETQYF. As DNA, the CDR3 is TGTGCCAGCAGTGCGGACACACAAGAGACCCAGTACTTC. This sequence joins TRBV2 and TRBJ2-5; possibly TRBD1 for D (5 bases). V lost 4 bases and J 2 bases, leaving 8 bases between the germline ends. CDR1 and CDR2 from the germline V gene are SNHLY and FYNNEI. The CDR3 loop spans 13 amino acids. Full variable domain (outside the CDR3, taken from reference TRBV2 and TRBJ2-5): EPEVTQTPSHQVTQMGQEVILRCVPISNHLYFYWYRQILGQKVEFLVSFYNNEISEKSEIFDDQFSVERPDGSNFTLKIRSTKLEDSAMYFCASSADTQETQYFGPGTRLLVL.

This clonotype occurred many times. V gene TRBV20-1 combines with J gene TRBJ1-5, with a weak D call TRBD1 (6 bases). The CDR3 totals 13 residues. Trimming took off 4 bases at V and 7 bases at J, with 14 bases between the two ends. Germline CDR1 is DFQATT and CDR2 is SNEGSKA (reference sequence). The CDR3 DNA reads TGCAGTGCTAAGGGGGGGAGCGGACAGCCCCAGCATTTT. Encoded protein: CSAKGGSGQPQHF.

This clonotype has ten or more counts. This chain connects TRBV5-1 to TRBJ2-1, with D maybe TRBD2 (5 bases). V lost 4 bases and J 5 bases, leaving 16 bases between the germline ends. From germline, CDR1 is SGHRS and CDR2 YFSETQ. CDR3 size: 15 residues. CDR3: CASSPMTGWDNEQFF. Here the CDR3 DNA reads TGCGCCAGCAGCCCTATGACGGGGTGGGACAATGAGCAGTTCTTC.

The rearrangement uses TRBV20-1 and TRBJ1-3; no clear D gene. The germline V and J ends were trimmed by 5 bases and 1 base, with 12 bases remaining between them. Germline CDR1 DFQATT, CDR2 SNEGSKA (reference sequence). CDR3 length: 14 residues. The CDR3: CSASRMGSGNTIYF. The CDR3 nucleotides read TGCAGTGCTTCCCGTATGGGGTCTGGAAACACCATATATTTT.

The rearrangement uses TRBV5-1 and TRBJ1-1; D uncertain. Trimming removed 0 bases at V and 2 bases at J, with 14 bases between. The CDR3 has 16 residues. CDR1 SGHRS and CDR2 YFSETQ come from the germline V gene. The CDR3 nucleotides are TGCGCCAGCAGCTTGGTGGTCAGGAGCGGTAACACTGAAGCTTTCTTT. This gives the protein CASSLVVRSGNTEAFF.